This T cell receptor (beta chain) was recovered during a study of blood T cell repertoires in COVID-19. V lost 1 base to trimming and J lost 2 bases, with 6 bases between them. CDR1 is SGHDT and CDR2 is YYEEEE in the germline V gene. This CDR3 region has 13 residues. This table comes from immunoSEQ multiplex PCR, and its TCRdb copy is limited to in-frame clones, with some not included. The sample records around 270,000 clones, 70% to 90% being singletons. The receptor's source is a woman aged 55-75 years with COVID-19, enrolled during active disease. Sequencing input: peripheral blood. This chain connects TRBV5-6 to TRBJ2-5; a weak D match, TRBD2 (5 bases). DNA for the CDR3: TGTGCCAGCAGCTTGAGCGGTCAAGAGACCCAGTACTTC. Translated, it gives CASSLSGQETQYF.